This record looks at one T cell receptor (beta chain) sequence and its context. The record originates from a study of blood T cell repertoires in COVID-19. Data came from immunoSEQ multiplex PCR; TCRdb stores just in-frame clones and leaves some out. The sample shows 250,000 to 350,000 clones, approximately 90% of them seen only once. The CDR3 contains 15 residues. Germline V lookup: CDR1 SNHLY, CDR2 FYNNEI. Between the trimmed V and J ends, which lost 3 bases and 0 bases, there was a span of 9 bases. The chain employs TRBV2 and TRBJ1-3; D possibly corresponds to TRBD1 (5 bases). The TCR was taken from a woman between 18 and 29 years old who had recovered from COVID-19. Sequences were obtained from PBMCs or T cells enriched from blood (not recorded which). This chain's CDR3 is CASSETDSSGNTIYF. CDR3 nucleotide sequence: TGTGCCAGCAGTGAGACAGACAGCTCTGGAAACACCATATATTTT. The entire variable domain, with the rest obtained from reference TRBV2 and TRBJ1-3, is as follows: EPEVTQTPSHQVTQMGQEVILRCVPISNHLYFYWYRQILGQKVEFLVSFYNNEISEKSEIFDDQFSVERPDGSNFTLKIRSTKLEDSAMYFCASSETDSSGNTIYFGEGSWLTVV.